Presented here are 15 T cell receptor beta chains from one specimen sequenced in a study of technical replicates of blood from several donors. Using immunoSEQ multiplex PCR, the repertoire was profiled, and TCRdb retains in-frame clones only, with some absent. The repertoire includes 55,000 to 60,000 clones, approximately 92% of them detected once, and roughly 4.2% sits in the top ten. Sequenced sample: PBMCs. Every receptor here comes from a human donor in good health. Some clones in this sample may be carry-over from other donors' samples.

The chain couples TRBV29-1 to TRBJ2-2, with D tentatively TRBD1 (8 bases). The CDR3 covers 15 residues. V was trimmed by 3 bases and J by 4 bases, leaving 15 bases between them. Germline V gene data show CDR1 as SQVTM and CDR2 as ANQGSEA. The CDR3 DNA sequence: TGCAGCGTTGATGACAGGGGAGGGATCACCGGGGAGCTGTTTTTT. It encodes CSVDDRGGITGELFF.

This chain joins TRBV2 and TRBJ2-7; D is possibly TRBD2 (5 bases). The CDR3 runs 13 residues. Germline V gene lookup returns CDR1 SNHLY and CDR2 FYNNEI. Trimming shortened V by 4 bases and J by 3 bases, and 10 bases separated the two germline ends. CDR3 amino acids: CASSVSSFYEQYF. CDR3 DNA: TGTGCCAGCAGTGTTTCTAGCTTCTACGAGCAGTACTTC.

This chain connects TRBV4-1 to TRBJ2-7; 10 nucleotides line up with TRBD1. CDR1 is MGHRA, CDR2 YSYEKL, per germline. This CDR3 comprises 15 residues. The J segment lost 2 bases and the V segment lost 1 base, leaving 2 bases of the junction unmatched. The CDR3 loop reads CASSQGTGGTYEQYF. The DNA for the CDR3 is TGCGCCAGCAGCCAAGGGACAGGGGGAACCTACGAGCAGTACTTC.

The chain is built from TRBV2 and TRBJ1-2, with D possibly matching TRBD1 (6 bases). CDR3 length equals 15 residues. Germline V gene sequence: CDR1 SNHLY, CDR2 FYNNEI. V was clipped by 4 bases and J by 5 bases, with 17 bases between them. The CDR3: CASSASWGQRYGYTF. DNA of the CDR3: TGTGCCAGCAGTGCCAGTTGGGGGCAAAGGTATGGCTACACCTTC.

This sequence joins TRBV7-2 and TRBJ2-1, with D possibly being TRBD2 (5 bases). Germline V gives CDR1 SGHTA, CDR2 FQGNSA. The CDR3 extends over 11 amino acids. Trimming stripped 5 bases from V and 8 bases from J, with 7 bases between. CDR3 amino acids: CASSQADEQFF. The DNA for the CDR3 is TGTGCCAGCAGCCAAGCGGATGAGCAGTTCTTC.

This rearrangement joins TRBV6-5 to TRBJ1-3; D remains unclear. V lost 2 bases to trimming and J lost 4 bases, with 15 bases between them. Germline CDR1 MNHEY, CDR2 SVGAGI. The CDR3 consists of 16 residues. In nucleotides, the CDR3 is TGTGCCAGCAGTTACACCGACCCCGCGGGCGGAAACACCATATATTTT. Its protein is CASSYTDPAGGNTIYF.

The chain combines TRBV6-5 with TRBJ2-7, with TRBD2 matching 7 bases. Germline lookup yields CDR1 MNHEY and CDR2 SVGAGI. This CDR3 has 15 amino acids. The ends lost 6 bases at V and 0 bases at J; junction bases unmatched: 8. The CDR3 reads CASSQSGASSYEQYF. In nucleotides, the CDR3 is TGTGCCAGCAGCCAAAGCGGGGCGAGCTCCTACGAGCAGTACTTC.

The V and J genes are TRBV7-2 and TRBJ1-1, with D possibly matching TRBD1 (5 bases). This CDR3 comprises 14 residues. V was shortened by 2 bases and J by 1 base, with 8 bases between the two germline ends. Looked up from germline, CDR1 is SGHTA and CDR2 is FQGNSA. The CDR3 sequence is CASSLLGGNTEAFF. The CDR3 bases are TGTGCCAGCAGCTTACTCGGGGGGAACACTGAAGCTTTCTTT. Using reference TRBV7-2 and TRBJ1-1 for the parts outside the CDR3, the full variable domain is GAGVSQSPSNKVTEKGKDVELRCDPISGHTALYWYRQSLGQGLEFLIYFQGNSAPDKSGLPSDRFSAERTGGSVSTLTIQRTQQEDSAVYLCASSLLGGNTEAFFGQGTRLTVV.

This clone was recorded only once. The chain is built from TRBV4-2 and TRBJ2-5, with D possibly being TRBD1 (5 bases). This CDR3 has 15 residues. Germline V gene data show CDR1 as LGHNA and CDR2 as YNFKEQ. V was pared by 1 base and J by 1 base, with 10 bases between. The CDR3 reads CASSQGGSTQETQYF. The DNA for the CDR3 is TGTGCCAGCAGCCAAGGGGGCAGTACCCAAGAGACCCAGTACTTC.

The V gene is TRBV4-1, the J gene TRBJ2-5, with TRBD2 matching over 8 bases. The CDR3 contains 15 residues. Germline CDR1 MGHRA, CDR2 YSYEKL. The trim removed 1 base at V and 5 bases at J, leaving 6 bases unmatched. In DNA form, the CDR3 reads TGCGCCAGCAGCCAAGTGACGGGGGGGCTCGAGACCCAGTACTTC. Translating gives CASSQVTGGLETQYF.

V and J are TRBV7-3 and TRBJ1-2; D possibly corresponds to TRBD1 (6 bases). CDR1 and CDR2 from the germline V gene are SGHTA and FQGTGA. V shed 0 bases and J shed 7 bases, with 12 bases lying between them. The CDR3 covers 14 residues. The chain's CDR3 is CASSLTTGGGGYTF. In DNA, the CDR3 is TGTGCCAGCAGCTTAACGACGGGGGGCGGTGGCTACACCTTC.

The CDR3 nucleotides are TGTGCCAGCAGACTAGGTTACGAGCAGTACTTC. The encoded protein is CASRLGYEQYF. V is TRBV2 and J is TRBJ2-7; D is possibly TRBD2 (5 bases). This CDR3 has 11 amino acids. The germline gives CDR1 SNHLY, CDR2 FYNNEI. Trimming took off 6 bases at V and 4 bases at J, with 7 bases between the two ends.

The rearrangement uses TRBV7-9 and TRBJ1-5; TRBD1 aligns across 9 bases. The CDR3 covers 16 residues. V lost 8 bases, J lost 2 bases, and 10 bases stayed unmatched. Germline V gene data show CDR1 as SEHNR and CDR2 as FQNEAQ (reference sequence). CDR3: CASGKTGGVGNQPQHF. The CDR3 DNA sequence: TGTGCCAGCGGAAAGACAGGGGGGGTTGGCAATCAGCCCCAGCATTTT. The variable domain in full, completed from reference TRBV7-9 and TRBJ1-5, reads DTGVSQNPRHKITKRGQNVTFRCDPISEHNRLYWYRQTLGQGPEFLTYFQNEAQLEKSRLLSDRFSAERPKGSFSTLEIQRTEQGDSAMYLCASGKTGGVGNQPQHFGDGTRLSIL.

The gene calls are TRBV9 and TRBJ1-6; 10 bases are shared with TRBD1. This CDR3 region has 15 residues. Looked up from germline, CDR1 is SGDLS and CDR2 is YYNGEE. V lost 3 bases to trimming and J lost 9 bases; unmatched junction nucleotides: 6. CDR3 DNA: TGTGCCAGCAGCGCCGAAGGGACAGGGGTTTCACCCCTCCACTTT. Translated, it gives CASSAEGTGVSPLHF.

The chain uses TRBV5-6 and TRBJ2-7; the D gene is possibly TRBD2 (6 bases). This CDR3 comprises 15 residues. V lost 0 bases and J lost 4, with 14 bases in between. Looked up from germline, CDR1 is SGHDT and CDR2 is YYEEEE. CDR3 amino acids: CASSLAPGTQYEQYF. The CDR3 DNA follows: TGTGCCAGCAGCTTGGCCCCCGGGACTCAATACGAGCAGTACTTC.